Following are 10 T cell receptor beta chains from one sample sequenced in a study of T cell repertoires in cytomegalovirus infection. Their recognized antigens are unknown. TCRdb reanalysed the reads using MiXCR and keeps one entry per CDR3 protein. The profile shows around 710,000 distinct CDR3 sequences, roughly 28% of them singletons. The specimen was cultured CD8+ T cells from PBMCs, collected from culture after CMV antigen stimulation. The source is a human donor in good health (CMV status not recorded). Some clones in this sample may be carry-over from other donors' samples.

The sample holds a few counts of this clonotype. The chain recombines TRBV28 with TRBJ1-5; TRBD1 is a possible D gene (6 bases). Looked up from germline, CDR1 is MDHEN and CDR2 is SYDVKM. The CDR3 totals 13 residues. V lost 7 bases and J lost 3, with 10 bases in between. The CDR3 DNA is TGTGCCAGCACGGGGGGGCCCAATCAGCCCCAGCATTTT. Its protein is CASTGGPNQPQHF.

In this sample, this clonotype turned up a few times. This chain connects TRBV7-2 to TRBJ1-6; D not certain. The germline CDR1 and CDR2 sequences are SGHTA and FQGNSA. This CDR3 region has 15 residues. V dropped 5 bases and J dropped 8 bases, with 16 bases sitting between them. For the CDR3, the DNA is TGTGCCAGCAGCCTTTTGGGCCAGCAGGATTCACCCCTCCACTTT. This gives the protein CASSLLGQQDSPLHF.

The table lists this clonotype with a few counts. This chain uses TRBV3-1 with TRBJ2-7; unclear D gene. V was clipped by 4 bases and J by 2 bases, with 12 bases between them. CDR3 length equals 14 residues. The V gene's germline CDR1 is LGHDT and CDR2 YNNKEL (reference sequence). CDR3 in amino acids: CASSPTWGAYEQYF. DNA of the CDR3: TGTGCCAGCAGCCCAACCTGGGGTGCCTACGAGCAGTACTTC.

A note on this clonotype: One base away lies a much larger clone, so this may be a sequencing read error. DNA for the CDR3: TGTGCCAGCAGGACCGGGACAGCCTACAATGAGCAGTTCTTC. Its translation: CASRTGTAYNEQFF. The rearrangement uses TRBV6-5 and TRBJ2-1; 7 positions match TRBD1. Germline CDR1 reads MNHEY; CDR2 reads SVGAGI. The CDR3 has 14 amino acids. Unmatched junction bases numbered 4, after V lost 6 bases and J lost 2 bases.

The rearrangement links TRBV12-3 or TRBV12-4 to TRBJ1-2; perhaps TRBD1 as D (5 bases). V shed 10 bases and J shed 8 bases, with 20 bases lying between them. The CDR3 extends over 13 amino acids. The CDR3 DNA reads TGTGCCACCATGCCGGGACTACAAACGGGCTACACCTTC. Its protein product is CATMPGLQTGYTF.

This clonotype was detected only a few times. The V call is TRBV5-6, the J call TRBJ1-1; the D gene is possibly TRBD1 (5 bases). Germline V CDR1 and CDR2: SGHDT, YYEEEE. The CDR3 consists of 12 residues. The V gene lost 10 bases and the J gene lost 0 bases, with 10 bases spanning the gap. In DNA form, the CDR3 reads TGTGCCTGCCAGGGCATGAACACTGAAGCTTTCTTT. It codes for CACQGMNTEAFF.

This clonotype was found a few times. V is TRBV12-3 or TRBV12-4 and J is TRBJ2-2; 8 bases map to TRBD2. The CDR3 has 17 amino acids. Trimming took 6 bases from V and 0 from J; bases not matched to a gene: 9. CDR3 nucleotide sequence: TGTGCCAGCAGCGCCCCTCAACTAGCGGCGAACACCGGGGAGCTGTTTTTT. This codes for CASSAPQLAANTGELFF.

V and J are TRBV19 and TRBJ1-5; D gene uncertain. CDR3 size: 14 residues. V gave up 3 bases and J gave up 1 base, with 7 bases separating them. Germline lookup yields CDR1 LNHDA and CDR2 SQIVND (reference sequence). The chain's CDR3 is CASSMTLSNQPQHF. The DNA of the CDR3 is TGTGCCAGTAGTATGACCCTAAGCAATCAGCCCCAGCATTTT.

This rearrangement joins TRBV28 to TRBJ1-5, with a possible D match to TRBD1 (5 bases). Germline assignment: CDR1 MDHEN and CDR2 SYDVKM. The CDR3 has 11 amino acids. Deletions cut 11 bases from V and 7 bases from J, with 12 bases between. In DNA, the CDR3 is TGTGCCGCCAGGGATAACCAGCCCCAGCATTTT. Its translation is CAARDNQPQHF.

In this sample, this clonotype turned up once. The CDR3 DNA is TGCAGTGCTAGAGAGGGGGAAGGGAGCTCCTACAATGAGCAGTTCTTC. Translation: CSAREGEGSSYNEQFF. V and J are TRBV20-1 and TRBJ2-1, with D perhaps being TRBD1 or TRBD2 (5 bases each). CDR1 DFQATT and CDR2 SNEGSKA come from the germline V gene (reference sequence). The CDR3 is 16 amino acids. V lost 0 bases, J lost 0 bases, and 12 bases lay in between.